Below, one T cell receptor beta chain is given with its context. Its antigen is not identified. The data belong to a study of cytomegalovirus exposure and HLA in healthy donors. Study-wide findings and caveats: The majority of TCR sequences were rare, yet some public TCRs appeared in many donors. Later analysis showed most CMV-associated TCR beta chains appearing HLA-restricted.

There were likely unrecorded immune exposures, though donors were nominally healthy when sampled. PCR amplification relied on 60 Vbeta primers (plus 13 Jbeta primers). Libraries were prepared by immunoSEQ multiplex PCR; TCRdb keeps only in-frame clonotypes and omits some of them. Of some 99,000 clones listed, around 86% are singletons. CDR1 and CDR2 from the germline V gene are SGHNT and YENEEA. CDR3 size: 15 residues. The V and J ends lost 5 bases and 7 bases, in that order; junction bases with no gene match: 8. The chain joins TRBV11-3 to TRBJ2-1; 10 bases fit TRBD2. The sample comprised PBMCs. This sequence originates from a woman younger than 45 in good health and CMV-seronegative. CDR3 sequence reads: CASSPRTSGLNEQFF. CDR3 DNA sequence: TGTGCCAGCAGCCCCCGGACTAGCGGTCTTAATGAGCAGTTCTTC.